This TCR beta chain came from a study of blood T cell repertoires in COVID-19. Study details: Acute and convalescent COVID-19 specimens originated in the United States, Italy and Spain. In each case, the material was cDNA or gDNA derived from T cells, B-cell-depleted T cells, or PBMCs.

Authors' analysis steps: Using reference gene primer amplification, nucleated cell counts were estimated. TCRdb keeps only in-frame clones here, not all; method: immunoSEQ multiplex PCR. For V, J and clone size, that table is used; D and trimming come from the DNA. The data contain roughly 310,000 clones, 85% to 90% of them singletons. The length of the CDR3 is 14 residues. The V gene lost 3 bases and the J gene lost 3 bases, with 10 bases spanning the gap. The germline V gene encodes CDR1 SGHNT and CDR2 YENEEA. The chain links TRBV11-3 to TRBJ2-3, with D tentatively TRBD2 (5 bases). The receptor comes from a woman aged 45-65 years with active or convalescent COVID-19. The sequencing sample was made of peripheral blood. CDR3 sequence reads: CASSFAGFTDTQYF. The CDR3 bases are TGTGCCAGCAGCTTCGCGGGTTTTACAGATACGCAGTATTTT. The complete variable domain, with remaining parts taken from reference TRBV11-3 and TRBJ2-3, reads EAGVVQSPRYKIIEKKQPVAFWCNPISGHNTLYWYLQNLGQGPELLIRYENEEAVDDSQLPKDRFSAERLKGVDSTLKIQPAELGDSAVYLCASSFAGFTDTQYFGPGTRLTVL.